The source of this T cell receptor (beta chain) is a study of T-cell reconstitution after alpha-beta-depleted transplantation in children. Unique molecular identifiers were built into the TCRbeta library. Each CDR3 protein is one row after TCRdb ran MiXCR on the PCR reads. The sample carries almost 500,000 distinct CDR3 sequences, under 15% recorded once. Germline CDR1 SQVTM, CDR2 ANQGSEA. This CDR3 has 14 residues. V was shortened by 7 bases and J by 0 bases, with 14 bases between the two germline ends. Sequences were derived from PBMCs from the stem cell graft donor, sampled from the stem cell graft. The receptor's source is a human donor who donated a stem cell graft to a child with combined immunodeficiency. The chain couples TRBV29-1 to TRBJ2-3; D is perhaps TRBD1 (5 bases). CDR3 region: CSGQTATSTDTQYF. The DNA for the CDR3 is TGCAGCGGTCAGACAGCGACTAGCACAGATACGCAGTATTTT.